Listed below are T cell receptor beta chains from one sample, sequenced in a study of identical twins. TCRdb recomputed calls from the 5' RACE reads with MiXCR, one row per CDR3 protein. Of some 660,000 distinct CDR3 sequences in the sample, around 8.6% were seen once. These data were also filed under a second study, of yellow fever vaccine responses in identical twins.

The sample taken for sequencing was PBMCs. The receptor set was obtained from a woman between 18 and 30 years old in good health. The CDR3 runs from the conserved cysteine through the conserved F or W. The D gene is left open where the match is weak. Clone size, where shown, is once, few, many, or a class for clones that have expanded.

j_call d_call clone_size v_call cdr3_aa cdr3_nt
TRBJ1-6 . . TRBV9 CASSVGGGSPLHF TGTGCCAGCAGCGTAGGGGGTGGGTCACCCCTCCACTTT
TRBJ2-7 TRBD2 few TRBV7-8 CASSLVSIAGGSHEQYF TGTGCCAGCAGCTTAGTTTCTATAGCGGGAGGTTCCCACGAGCAGTACTTC
TRBJ2-6 TRBD1 many TRBV12-3/TRBV12-4 CASSSQGKGANVLTF TGTGCCAGCAGTTCACAGGGGAAAGGGGCCAACGTCCTGACTTTC
TRBJ1-4 . . TRBV12-3/TRBV12-4 CASSDRLGENEKLFF TGTGCCAGCAGTGACAGATTAGGGGAGAATGAAAAACTGTTTTTT
TRBJ2-7 . few TRBV12-3/TRBV12-4 CASSLTAGIEQYF TGTGCCAGCAGTTTAACGGCCGGGATCGAGCAGTACTTC
TRBJ2-7 . . TRBV20-1 CSARVGEQYF TGCAGTGCTAGAGTTGGTGAGCAGTACTTC
TRBJ1-1 . many TRBV7-2 CASSFDRTLTEAFF TGTGCCAGCAGCTTTGATAGAACTCTCACTGAAGCTTTCTTT
TRBJ1-2 . . TRBV20-1 CSASRITNYGYTF TGCAGTGCTTCTAGGATTACGAACTATGGCTACACCTTC
TRBJ2-2 . . TRBV5-5 CASSLASGPNTGELFF TGTGCCAGCAGCTTGGCAAGCGGGCCGAACACCGGGGAGCTGTTTTTT
TRBJ2-4 . . TRBV9 CASSVGQLEDIQYF TGTGCCAGCAGCGTAGGACAACTGGAGGACATTCAGTACTTC
TRBJ1-1 TRBD1 few TRBV5-1 CASSYTGVGTEAFF TGCGCCAGCAGCTATACAGGGGTAGGCACTGAAGCTTTCTTT
TRBJ2-1 . many TRBV14 CASSPLGADPKWDEQFF TGTGCCAGCAGCCCCCTAGGAGCGGACCCTAAGTGGGATGAGCAGTTCTTC
TRBJ1-1 . many TRBV12-3/TRBV12-4 CASSLRGDTEAFF TGTGCCAGCAGTTTAAGGGGAGATACTGAAGCTTTCTTT
TRBJ2-1 TRBD2 . TRBV12-3/TRBV12-4 CASRTGTSDYNEQFF TGTGCCAGCAGAACCGGGACTAGCGACTACAATGAGCAGTTCTTC
TRBJ2-1 TRBD1 many TRBV12-3/TRBV12-4 CASRWARGFSYNEQFF TGTGCCAGCAGGTGGGCCAGGGGGTTCTCCTACAATGAGCAGTTCTTC
TRBJ2-7 TRBD2 few TRBV7-2 CASSYSGTSLEQYF TGTGCCAGCAGCTATAGCGGGACGTCTCTCGAGCAGTACTTC
TRBJ2-2 . few TRBV12-3/TRBV12-4 CATRRAGRNGELFF TGTGCCACCAGGCGGGCAGGGCGGAACGGGGAGCTGTTTTTT
TRBJ2-1 . . TRBV15 CATAGQRDYNEQFF TGTGCCACCGCGGGACAGCGGGATTACAATGAGCAGTTCTTC
TRBJ2-2 . many TRBV24-1 CATSDPVVSNTGELFF TGTGCCACCAGTGACCCTGTAGTTTCGAACACCGGGGAGCTGTTTTTT
TRBJ2-7 . . TRBV6-5 CASTSQGEQYF TGTGCCAGCACAAGTCAGGGCGAGCAGTACTTC
TRBJ2-1 . . TRBV3-1 CASSQVLAVYYNEQFF TGTGCCAGCAGCCAAGTCCTAGCTGTGTACTACAATGAGCAGTTCTTC
TRBJ2-1 TRBD1 few TRBV7-8 CASSSQNIRQGTNEQFF TGTGCCAGCAGCTCCCAGAATATTAGACAGGGGACCAATGAGCAGTTCTTC
TRBJ1-1 TRBD1 many TRBV10-3 CAISESTGVNTEAFF TGTGCCATCAGTGAGTCGACAGGGGTGAACACTGAAGCTTTCTTT
TRBJ2-7 TRBD1 . TRBV20-1 CSARPRQGPSFEQYF TGCAGTGCTCGTCCCCGACAGGGGCCCTCTTTTGAGCAGTACTTC
TRBJ2-1 . . TRBV19 CASSPGPRGDEQFF TGTGCCAGTAGTCCGGGACCAAGAGGTGATGAGCAGTTCTTC
TRBJ1-4 . few TRBV3-1 CASTTSDRLNEKLFF TGTGCCAGCACCACTTCAGACAGGTTAAATGAAAAACTGTTTTTT
TRBJ2-7 . few TRBV19 CASGRRSSYEQYF TGTGCCAGTGGACGCAGGAGCTCCTACGAGCAGTACTTC
TRBJ2-7 . . TRBV6-2/TRBV6-3 CASRELRYEQYF TGTGCCTCTCGGGAACTACGCTACGAGCAGTACTTC
TRBJ2-7 TRBD1 many TRBV6-1 CASITRDRAYEQYF TGTGCCAGCATAACCCGGGACAGGGCATACGAGCAGTACTTC
TRBJ2-1 TRBD2 . TRBV18 CASNCRRGRDLYNEQFF TGTGCCAGCAACTGCAGACGCGGGAGGGATCTCTACAATGAGCAGTTCTTC
TRBJ2-1 TRBD1 . TRBV28 CASSLSLIPGQAIYNEQFF TGTGCCAGCAGTTTAAGCCTTATACCGGGACAGGCAATTTACAATGAGCAGTTCTTC
TRBJ2-7 . . TRBV28 CASSLEGLGDYEQYF TGTGCCAGCAGTTTAGAAGGACTGGGAGATTACGAGCAGTACTTC
TRBJ1-2 . . TRBV28 CASTPRGTGKGDGYTF TGTGCCAGCACCCCCCGGGGTACCGGGAAGGGCGATGGCTACACCTTC
TRBJ2-7 . many TRBV7-2 CASSLGGTFYEQYF TGTGCCAGCAGCTTAGGGGGCACCTTCTACGAGCAGTACTTC
TRBJ2-6 . . TRBV27 CSSSFPGVAGANVLTF TGTTCCAGCAGTTTCCCCGGTGTAGCCGGGGCCAACGTCCTGACTTTC
TRBJ2-7 . . TRBV5-5 CASSPQGGGRESYEQYF TGTGCCAGCAGCCCCCAGGGGGGTGGGAGGGAGTCCTACGAGCAGTACTTC
TRBJ2-7 TRBD2 . TRBV6-1 CASRESGKLSYEQYF TGTGCCAGCAGGGAAAGCGGGAAACTCTCCTACGAGCAGTACTTC
TRBJ1-6 . . TRBV27 CASSRSGMGSPLHF TGTGCCAGCAGTAGGTCAGGGATGGGTTCACCCCTCCACTTT
TRBJ1-1 TRBD1 few TRBV6-1 CASRDRAFTEAFF TGTGCCAGTCGGGACAGGGCTTTTACTGAAGCTTTCTTT
TRBJ2-3 TRBD2 many TRBV27 CASSLLTSGGAFSQTDTQYF TGTGCCAGCAGTTTACTCACTAGCGGGGGGGCCTTTTCTCAGACAGATACGCAGTATTTT
TRBJ1-2 . few TRBV28 CASSTGQGYTF TGTGCCAGCAGTACAGGGCAGGGCTACACCTTC
TRBJ2-7 . . TRBV20-1 CSARVPSGRNEQYF TGCAGTGCTAGAGTCCCTTCGGGGCGGAACGAGCAGTACTTC
TRBJ2-1 . many TRBV11-2 CASSQYSSEQFF TGTGCCAGCAGCCAGTACAGTAGTGAGCAGTTCTTC
TRBJ2-7 . many TRBV7-9 CASSPGGTYEQYF TGTGCCAGCAGCCCCGGAGGGACCTACGAGCAGTACTTC
TRBJ2-5 . . TRBV14 CASSLSDGTQYF TGTGCCAGCAGCCTCTCCGACGGGACCCAGTACTTC
TRBJ2-3 . few TRBV7-2 CASSWSSPDTQYF TGTGCCAGCAGCTGGAGTTCCCCAGATACGCAGTATTTT
TRBJ1-2 . many TRBV7-9 CASSPGHNYGYTF TGTGCCAGCAGCCCGGGACACAACTATGGCTACACCTTC
TRBJ2-7 . many TRBV4-3 CASSQDYSSYEQYF TGCGCCAGCAGCCAAGATTACAGCTCCTACGAGCAGTACTTC
TRBJ2-6 . . TRBV7-9 CASSSLIYSGANVLTF TGTGCCAGCAGCTCCTTGATATACTCTGGGGCCAACGTCCTGACTTTC
TRBJ2-5 . few TRBV30 CAWRRGEKETQYF TGTGCCTGGAGGCGCGGGGAAAAAGAGACCCAGTACTTC
TRBJ2-7 TRBD2 many TRBV5-1 CASSYSGSPYEQYF TGCGCCAGCAGCTATAGCGGGAGCCCCTACGAGCAGTACTTC
TRBJ2-5 TRBD2 once TRBV20-1 CSARDGAGGITRTETQYF TGCAGTGCTAGAGACGGAGCGGGGGGAATAACCAGGACCGAGACCCAGTACTTC
TRBJ2-2 TRBD1 . TRBV5-1 CASSPGQGARFTANTGELFF TGCGCCAGCAGCCCGGGACAGGGGGCGAGGTTTACCGCGAACACCGGGGAGCTGTTTTTT
TRBJ2-7 TRBD1 few TRBV28 CASSFPTGGSYEQYF TGTGCCAGCAGCTTCCCGACAGGGGGTTCCTACGAGCAGTACTTC
TRBJ2-5 . . TRBV7-9 CASSPLPGGETQYF TGTGCCAGCAGCCCCCTGCCTGGAGGGGAGACCCAGTACTTC